Below, 14 T cell receptor beta chains from the same sample are listed, as sequenced in a study of cytomegalovirus exposure and HLA in healthy donors. 60 Vbeta and 13 Jbeta primers were used in PCR. Produced via immunoSEQ multiplex PCR; TCRdb's table is partial and in-frame only. The profile covers about 160,000 clones, with about 79% appearing a single time and around 0.98% taken by the ten largest. The sequenced sample consisted of PBMCs. The source of these receptors is a woman aged 45-65 years in good health and CMV-seropositive.

This chain connects TRBV6-5 to TRBJ2-2; 10 nucleotides agree with TRBD1. This CDR3 region has 16 residues. V gave up 2 bases and J gave up 4 bases; unmatched junction bases: 4. Germline assignment: CDR1 MNHEY and CDR2 SVGAGI. In DNA form, the CDR3 reads TGTGCCAGCAGTTACCTGGGACAGGGGACCACCGGGGAGCTGTTTTTT. Amino acids: CASSYLGQGTTGELFF.

The V call is TRBV2, the J call TRBJ1-4, with D tentatively TRBD1 (6 bases). Looked up from germline, CDR1 is SNHLY and CDR2 is FYNNEI. The CDR3 is 14 amino acids. Trimming took off 5 bases at V and 4 bases at J, with 11 bases between the two ends. Here the CDR3 DNA reads TGTGCCAGCAGTTTGACAGGCGGTAATGAAAAACTGTTTTTT. Protein product: CASSLTGGNEKLFF.

This chain joins TRBV5-6 and TRBJ2-7; 9 nucleotides agree with TRBD1. V gave up 3 bases and J gave up 4 bases; unmatched junction bases: 8. This CDR3 comprises 15 residues. The germline V gene has CDR1 SGHDT and CDR2 YYEEEE. CDR3 in amino acids: CASSSWTGEKYEQYF. The CDR3 bases are TGTGCCAGCAGCTCCTGGACAGGGGAAAAATACGAGCAGTACTTC. Full variable domain (outside the CDR3, taken from reference TRBV5-6 and TRBJ2-7): DAGVTQSPTHLIKTRGQQVTLRCSPKSGHDTVSWYQQALGQGPQFIFQYYEEEERQRGNFPDRFSGHQFPNYSSELNVNALLLGDSALYLCASSSWTGEKYEQYFGPGTRLTVT.

The rearrangement uses TRBV9 and TRBJ2-7; 10 bases map to TRBD1. Germline trimming cut 3 bases from V and 4 bases from J; bases unmatched to any gene: 4. Germline lookup yields CDR1 SGDLS and CDR2 YYNGEE. The CDR3 is 14 amino acids. CDR3 amino acids: CASSGPGQGYEQYF. The CDR3 DNA reads as TGTGCCAGCAGCGGACCGGGACAGGGGTACGAGCAGTACTTC.

In its sample, this clone was seen once. The rearrangement links TRBV9 to TRBJ2-3; D is undetermined. The CDR3 is 14 amino acids. The germline gives CDR1 SGDLS, CDR2 YYNGEE. V was cut by 0 bases and J by 5 bases, with 10 bases left in between. Written as DNA, the CDR3 is TGTGCCAGCAGCGTAGGTGGGCGTGAAGATACGCAGTATTTT. Translated: CASSVGGREDTQYF.

The chain links TRBV12-5 to TRBJ1-6; 7 bases fit TRBD1. V gave up 1 base and J gave up 4 bases; unmatched junction bases: 4. There are 16 residues in the CDR3. Germline-derived CDR1 and CDR2 are LGHNT and FRNRAP. The CDR3 DNA sequence: TGTGCTAGTGGTTTGGAACCGGGACAGTATAATTCACCCCTCCACTTT. Its translation is CASGLEPGQYNSPLHF.

The chain joins TRBV2 to TRBJ1-5; D unclear. V lost 2 bases, J lost 2 bases, and 10 bases lay in between. In germline, CDR1 is SNHLY, CDR2 FYNNEI. CDR3 length equals 15 residues. DNA for the CDR3: TGTGCCAGCAGTGAATCGGGGTGGGGCAATCAGCCCCAGCATTTT. It specifies CASSESGWGNQPQHF.

CDR3 in amino acids: CASSRAGGGNEQFF. The CDR3 nucleotides read TGTGCCAGCAGCCGAGCTGGCGGTGGTAATGAGCAGTTCTTC. This rearrangement joins TRBV7-9 to TRBJ2-1; no clear D. Germline CDR1 and CDR2: SEHNR and FQNEAQ (reference sequence). CDR3 size: 14 residues. V was cut by 5 bases and J by 7 bases, with 15 bases left in between.

This clone was counted only a few times. The V gene is TRBV10-3, the J gene TRBJ2-3; D is possibly TRBD2 (5 bases). V gave up 0 bases and J gave up 3 bases, with 10 bases separating them. The CDR3 runs to 15 residues. The V gene's germline CDR1 is ENHRY and CDR2 SYGVKD. CDR3 sequence reads: CAISESGSSTDTQYF. CDR3 bases: TGTGCCATCAGTGAGTCGGGGAGCAGTACAGATACGCAGTATTTT.

This clone showed up just once. V usage is TRBV6-1 and J usage is TRBJ2-4; 9 nucleotides agree with TRBD1. CDR1 MNHNS and CDR2 SASEGT come from the germline V gene. Germline trimming cut 8 bases from V and 9 bases from J; bases unmatched to any gene: 11. The length of the CDR3 is 14 residues. The CDR3 DNA sequence: TGTGCCAGCGGAAACAGGGGGCCAGGGGCCATTCAGTACTTC. Translated: CASGNRGPGAIQYF.

The chain employs TRBV19 and TRBJ1-1, with D perhaps matching TRBD1 (6 bases). Germline lookup yields CDR1 LNHDA and CDR2 SQIVND (reference sequence). This CDR3 has 16 residues. V lost 3 bases to trimming and J lost 7 bases, with 21 bases between them. This CDR3 reads CASSMATTGYGGEAFF. The CDR3 nucleotides are TGTGCCAGTAGTATGGCCACCACAGGGTACGGCGGTGAAGCTTTCTTT.

The rearrangement links TRBV15 to TRBJ2-3; 7 bases match TRBD1. This CDR3 spans 12 amino acids. CDR1 is LNHNV, CDR2 YYDKDF, per germline (reference sequence). V shed 8 bases, J shed 14 bases, and the junction held 13 bases outside the gene matches. CDR3 in DNA: TGTGCCACCCCGCCCCCAATCAGGGGGTCGTATTTT. As protein: CATPPPIRGSYF.

This clone was detected once. This chain joins TRBV14 and TRBJ2-5; 7 nucleotides match TRBD1. The length of the CDR3 is 15 residues. Germline CDR1 reads SGHDN; CDR2 reads FVKESK. V shed 4 bases, J shed 5 bases, and the junction held 10 bases outside the gene matches. The CDR3 reads CASSRSRGREETQYF. The CDR3 coding sequence is TGTGCCAGCAGCCGGTCTAGGGGGCGCGAGGAGACCCAGTACTTC.

The chain combines TRBV27 with TRBJ1-2; D is perhaps TRBD1 (6 bases). The CDR3 consists of 14 residues. Germline lookup yields CDR1 MNHEY and CDR2 SMNVEV (reference sequence). The ends were cut back, 2 bases at V and 5 bases at J, with 12 bases in the middle. In DNA form, the CDR3 reads TGTGCCAGCAGTTTAAACAGGGCGTATTATGGCTACACCTTC. It codes for CASSLNRAYYGYTF.